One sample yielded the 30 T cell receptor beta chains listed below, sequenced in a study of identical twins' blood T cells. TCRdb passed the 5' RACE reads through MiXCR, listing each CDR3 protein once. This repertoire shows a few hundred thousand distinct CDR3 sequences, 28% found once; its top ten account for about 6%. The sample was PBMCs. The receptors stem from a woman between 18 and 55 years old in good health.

This CDR3 is CSARRDGVTEAFF. Written as DNA, the CDR3 is TGCAGCGCCCGAAGGGATGGGGTCACTGAAGCTTTCTTT. The chain is built from TRBV29-1 and TRBJ1-1; no clear D. V was clipped by 7 bases and J by 4 bases, with 16 bases between them. Per the germline V gene, CDR1 is SQVTM and CDR2 is ANQGSEA. The CDR3 spans 13 residues.

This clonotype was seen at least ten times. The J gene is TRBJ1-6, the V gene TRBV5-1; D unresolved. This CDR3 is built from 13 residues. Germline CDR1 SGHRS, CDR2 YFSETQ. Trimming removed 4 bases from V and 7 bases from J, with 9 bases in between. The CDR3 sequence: CASSPRVNSPLHF. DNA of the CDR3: TGCGCCAGCAGCCCGAGGGTGAATTCACCCCTCCACTTT.

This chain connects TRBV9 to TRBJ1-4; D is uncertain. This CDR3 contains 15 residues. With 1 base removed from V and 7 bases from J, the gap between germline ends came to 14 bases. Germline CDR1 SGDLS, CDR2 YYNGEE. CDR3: CASSVSGNPGEKLFF. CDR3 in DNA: TGTGCCAGCAGCGTATCCGGGAATCCCGGTGAAAAACTGTTTTTT. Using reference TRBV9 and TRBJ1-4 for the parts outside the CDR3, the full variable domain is DSGVTQTPKHLITATGQRVTLRCSPRSGDLSVYWYQQSLDQGLQFLIQYYNGEERAKGNILERFSAQQFPDLHSELNLSSLELGDSALYFCASSVSGNPGEKLFFGSGTQLSVL.

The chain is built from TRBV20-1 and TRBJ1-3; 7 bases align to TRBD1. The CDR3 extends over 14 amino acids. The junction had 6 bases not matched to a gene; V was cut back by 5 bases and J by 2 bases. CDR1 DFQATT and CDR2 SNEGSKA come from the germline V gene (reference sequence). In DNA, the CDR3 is TGCAGTGCTCCTGACAGGGCCACTGGAAACACCATATATTTT. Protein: CSAPDRATGNTIYF.

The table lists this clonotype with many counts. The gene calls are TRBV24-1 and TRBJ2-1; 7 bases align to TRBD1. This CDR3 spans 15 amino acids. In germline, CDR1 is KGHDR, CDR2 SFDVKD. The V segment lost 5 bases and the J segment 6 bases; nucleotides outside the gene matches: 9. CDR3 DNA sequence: TGTGCCACCAGTGGGGGTCAGGGGGAAATCAATGAGCAGTTCTTC. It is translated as CATSGGQGEINEQFF.

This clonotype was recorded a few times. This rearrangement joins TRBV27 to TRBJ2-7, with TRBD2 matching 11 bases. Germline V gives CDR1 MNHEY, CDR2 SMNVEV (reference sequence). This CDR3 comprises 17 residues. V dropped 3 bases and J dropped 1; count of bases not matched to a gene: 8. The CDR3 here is CASSFLASGRFSYEQYF. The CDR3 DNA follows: TGTGCCAGCAGTTTTTTGGCTAGCGGGAGGTTTTCCTACGAGCAGTACTTC.

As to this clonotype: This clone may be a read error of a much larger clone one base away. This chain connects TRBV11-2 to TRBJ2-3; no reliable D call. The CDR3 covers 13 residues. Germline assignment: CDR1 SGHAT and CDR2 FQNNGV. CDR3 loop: CASSGYEADTQCF. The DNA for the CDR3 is TGTGCCAGCAGCGGTTATGAGGCAGATACGCAGTGTTTT. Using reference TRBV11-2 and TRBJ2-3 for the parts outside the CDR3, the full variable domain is EAGVAQSPRYKIIEKRQSVAFWCNPISGHATLYWYQQILGQGPKLLIQFQNNGVVDDSQLPKDRFSAERLKGVDSTLKIQPAKLEDSAVYLCASSGYEADTQCFGPGTRLTVL.

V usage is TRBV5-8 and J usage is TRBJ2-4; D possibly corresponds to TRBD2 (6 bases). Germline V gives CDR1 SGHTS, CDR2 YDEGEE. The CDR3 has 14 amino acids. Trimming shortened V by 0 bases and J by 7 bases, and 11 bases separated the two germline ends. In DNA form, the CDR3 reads TGTGCCAGCAGCTTGGCCTGGGGGGAGAACATTCAGTACTTC. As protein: CASSLAWGENIQYF.

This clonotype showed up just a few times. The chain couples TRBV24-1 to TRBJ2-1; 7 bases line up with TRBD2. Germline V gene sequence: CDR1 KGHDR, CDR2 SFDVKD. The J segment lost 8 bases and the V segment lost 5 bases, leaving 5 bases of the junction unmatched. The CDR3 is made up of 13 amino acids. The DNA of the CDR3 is TGTGCCACCAGTGGCCAGGGAGGGCATGAGCAGTTCTTC. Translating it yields CATSGQGGHEQFF.

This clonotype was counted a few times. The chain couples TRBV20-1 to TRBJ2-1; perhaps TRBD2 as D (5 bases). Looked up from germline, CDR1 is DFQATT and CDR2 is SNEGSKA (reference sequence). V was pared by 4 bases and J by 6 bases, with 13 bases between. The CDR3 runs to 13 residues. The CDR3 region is CSAITRSVNEQFF. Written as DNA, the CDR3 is TGCAGTGCTATTACACGTAGCGTCAATGAGCAGTTCTTC.

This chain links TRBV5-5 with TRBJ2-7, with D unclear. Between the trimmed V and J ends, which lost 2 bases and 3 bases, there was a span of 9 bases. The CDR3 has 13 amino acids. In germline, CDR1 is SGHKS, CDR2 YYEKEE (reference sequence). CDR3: CASSFDGLYEQYF. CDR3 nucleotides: TGTGCCAGCAGCTTCGACGGGCTCTACGAGCAGTACTTC.

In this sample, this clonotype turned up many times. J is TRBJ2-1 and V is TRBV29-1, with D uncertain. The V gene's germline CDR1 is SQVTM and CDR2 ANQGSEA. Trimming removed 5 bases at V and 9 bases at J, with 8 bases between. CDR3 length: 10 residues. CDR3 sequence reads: CSVRAFEQFF. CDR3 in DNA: TGCAGCGTTCGAGCTTTTGAGCAGTTCTTC.

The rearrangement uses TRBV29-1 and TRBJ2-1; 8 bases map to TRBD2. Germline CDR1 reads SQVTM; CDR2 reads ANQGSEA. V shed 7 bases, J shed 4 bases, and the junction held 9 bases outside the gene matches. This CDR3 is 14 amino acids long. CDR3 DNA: TGCAGCGAACAGGGACTAGTGGGGTACAATGAGCAGTTCTTC. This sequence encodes CSEQGLVGYNEQFF.

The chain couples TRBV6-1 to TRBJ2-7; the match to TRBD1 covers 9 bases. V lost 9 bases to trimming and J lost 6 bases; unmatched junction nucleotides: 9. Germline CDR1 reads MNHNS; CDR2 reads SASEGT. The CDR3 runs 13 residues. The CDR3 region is CASKEQGAREQYF. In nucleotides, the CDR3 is TGTGCCAGTAAGGAACAGGGGGCGCGCGAGCAGTACTTC.

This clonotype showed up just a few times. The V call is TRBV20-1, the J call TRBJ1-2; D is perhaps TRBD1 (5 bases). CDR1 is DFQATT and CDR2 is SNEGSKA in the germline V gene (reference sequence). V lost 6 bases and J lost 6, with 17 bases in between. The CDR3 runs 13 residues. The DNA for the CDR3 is TGCAGTGCACAACCTCTCGGGACGAATGGCTACACCTTC. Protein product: CSAQPLGTNGYTF.

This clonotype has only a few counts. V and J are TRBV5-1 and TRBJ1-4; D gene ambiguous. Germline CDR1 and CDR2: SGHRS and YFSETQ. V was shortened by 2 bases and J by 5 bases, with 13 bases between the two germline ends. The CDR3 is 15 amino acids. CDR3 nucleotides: TGCGCCAGCAGCTTCGGTAGCGGACGAAATGAAAAACTGTTTTTT. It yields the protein CASSFGSGRNEKLFF. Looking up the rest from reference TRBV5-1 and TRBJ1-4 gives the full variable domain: KAGVTQTPRYLIKTRGQQVTLSCSPISGHRSVSWYQQTPGQGLQFLFEYFSETQRNKGNFPGRFSGRQFSNSRSEMNVSTLELGDSALYLCASSFGSGRNEKLFFGSGTQLSVL.

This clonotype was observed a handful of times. In DNA, the CDR3 is TGTGCCAGCAGTTTACGGGCCACTAACTATGGCTACACCTTC. Its translation: CASSLRATNYGYTF. The V call is TRBV6-2 or TRBV6-3, the J call TRBJ1-2; D gene ambiguous. Trimming left V 4 bases short and J 0 bases short, with 9 bases between. This CDR3 region has 14 residues. The germline V gene encodes CDR1 MNHEY and CDR2 SVGEGT.

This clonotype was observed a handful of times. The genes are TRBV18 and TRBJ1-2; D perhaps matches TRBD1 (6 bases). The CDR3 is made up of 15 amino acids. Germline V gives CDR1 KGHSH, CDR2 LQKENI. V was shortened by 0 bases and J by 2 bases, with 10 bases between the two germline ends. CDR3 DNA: TGTGCCAGCTCACCACCGGACAGATTAAACTATGGCTACACCTTC. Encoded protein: CASSPPDRLNYGYTF.

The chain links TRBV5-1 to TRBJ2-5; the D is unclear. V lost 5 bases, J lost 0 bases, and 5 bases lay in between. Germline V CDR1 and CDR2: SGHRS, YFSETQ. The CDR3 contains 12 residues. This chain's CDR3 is CASRDNQETQYF. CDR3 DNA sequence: TGCGCCAGCAGAGACAACCAAGAGACCCAGTACTTC.

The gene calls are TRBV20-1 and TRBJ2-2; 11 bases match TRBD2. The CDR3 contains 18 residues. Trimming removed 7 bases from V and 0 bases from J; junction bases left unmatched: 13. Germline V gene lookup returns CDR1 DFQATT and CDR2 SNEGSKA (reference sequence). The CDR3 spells CSGALAGGLTSNTGELFF. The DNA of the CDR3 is TGCAGTGGGGCTTTAGCGGGAGGGCTGACCTCGAACACCGGGGAGCTGTTTTTT.

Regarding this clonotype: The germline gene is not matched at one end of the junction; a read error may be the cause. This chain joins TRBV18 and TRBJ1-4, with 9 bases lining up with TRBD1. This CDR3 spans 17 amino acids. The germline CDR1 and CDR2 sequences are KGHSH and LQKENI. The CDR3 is CASSSPGQGLINEKLFF. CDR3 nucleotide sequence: TGTGCCAGCTCATCACCGGGACAGGGCCTTATTAATGAAAAACTGTTTTTT.

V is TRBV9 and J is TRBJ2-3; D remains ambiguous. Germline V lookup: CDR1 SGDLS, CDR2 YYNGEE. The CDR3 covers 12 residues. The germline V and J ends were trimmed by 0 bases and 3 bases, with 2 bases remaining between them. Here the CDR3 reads CASSVVTDTQYF. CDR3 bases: TGTGCCAGCAGCGTAGTTACAGATACGCAGTATTTT.

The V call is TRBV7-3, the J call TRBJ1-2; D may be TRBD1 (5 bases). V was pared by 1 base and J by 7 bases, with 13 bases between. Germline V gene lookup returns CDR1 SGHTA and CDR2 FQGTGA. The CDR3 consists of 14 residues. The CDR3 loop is CASSLNAGSCGYTF. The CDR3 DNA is TGTGCCAGCAGCTTAAACGCAGGGAGTTGTGGCTACACCTTC.

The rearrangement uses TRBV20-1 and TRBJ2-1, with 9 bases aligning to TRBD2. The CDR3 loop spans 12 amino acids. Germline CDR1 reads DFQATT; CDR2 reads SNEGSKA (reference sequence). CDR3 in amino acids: CRAGGQYNEQFF. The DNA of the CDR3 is TGCAGGGCGGGGGGGCAGTACAATGAGCAGTTCTTC.

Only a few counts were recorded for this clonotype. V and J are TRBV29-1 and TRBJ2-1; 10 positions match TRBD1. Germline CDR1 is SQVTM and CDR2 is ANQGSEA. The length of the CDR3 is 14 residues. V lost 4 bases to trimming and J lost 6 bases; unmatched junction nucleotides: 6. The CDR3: CSVAGTGESNEQFF. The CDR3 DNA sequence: TGCAGCGTTGCAGGGACAGGGGAGTCCAATGAGCAGTTCTTC.

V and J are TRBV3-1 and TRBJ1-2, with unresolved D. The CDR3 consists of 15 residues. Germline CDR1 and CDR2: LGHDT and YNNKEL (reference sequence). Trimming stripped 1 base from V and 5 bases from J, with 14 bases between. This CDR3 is CASSQAGRNGYGYTF. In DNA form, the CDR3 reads TGTGCCAGCAGCCAAGCTGGCAGGAACGGGTATGGCTACACCTTC.

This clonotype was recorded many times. This chain's CDR3 is CASSPRDSSNEKLFF. CDR3 DNA sequence: TGCGCCAGCAGCCCAAGGGACTCATCTAATGAAAAACTGTTTTTT. V gene TRBV4-3 combines with J gene TRBJ1-4; a weak D match, TRBD1 (5 bases). Trimming took off 4 bases at V and 3 bases at J, with 12 bases between the two ends. Germline loops: CDR1 LGHNA, CDR2 YSLEER. The CDR3 has 15 residues.

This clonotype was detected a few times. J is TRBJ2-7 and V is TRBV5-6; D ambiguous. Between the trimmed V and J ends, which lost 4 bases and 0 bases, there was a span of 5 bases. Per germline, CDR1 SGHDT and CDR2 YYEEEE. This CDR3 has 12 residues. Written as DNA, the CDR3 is TGTGCCAGCAGCACGTCCTCCTACGAGCAGTACTTC. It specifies CASSTSSYEQYF.

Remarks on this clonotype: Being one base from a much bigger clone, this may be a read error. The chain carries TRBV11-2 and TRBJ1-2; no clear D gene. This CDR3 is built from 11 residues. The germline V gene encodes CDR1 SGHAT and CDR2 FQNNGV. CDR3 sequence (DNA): TGTACCAGCAGCACGGACTATGGCTACACCTTC. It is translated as CTSSTDYGYTF.

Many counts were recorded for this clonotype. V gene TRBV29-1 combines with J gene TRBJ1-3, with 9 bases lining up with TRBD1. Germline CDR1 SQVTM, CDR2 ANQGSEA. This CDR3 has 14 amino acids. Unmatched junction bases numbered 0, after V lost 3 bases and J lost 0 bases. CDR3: CSVEGQGSGNTIYF. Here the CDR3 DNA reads TGCAGCGTTGAGGGACAGGGCTCTGGAAACACCATATATTTT. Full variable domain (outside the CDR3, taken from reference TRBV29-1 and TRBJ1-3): SAVISQKPSRDICQRGTSLTIQCQVDSQVTMMFWYRQQPGQSLTLIATANQGSEATYESGFVIDKFPISRPNLTFSTLTVSNMSPEDSSIYLCSVEGQGSGNTIYFGEGSWLTVV.